This T cell receptor (beta chain) was captured by sequencing in a study of blood T cell repertoires in COVID-19. A single count supports this clone. The germline gives CDR1 LNHDA, CDR2 SQIVND (reference sequence). This CDR3 spans 14 amino acids. Trimming removed 7 bases at V and 0 bases at J, with 12 bases between. The data were produced by immunoSEQ multiplex PCR, yet TCRdb's version contains in-frame clones alone and is incomplete. The sample holds around 230,000 clones; roughly 80% are singletons and the top ten take roughly 9.6%. J is TRBJ1-1 and V is TRBV19, with D tentatively TRBD1 (5 bases). This TCR came from a woman aged 80 or over with acute or convalescent COVID-19. The specimen sequenced was peripheral blood. CDR3 sequence: CASNPRVLNTEAFF. The CDR3 DNA sequence: TGTGCCAGTAATCCCAGGGTGTTGAACACTGAAGCTTTCTTT.